The T cell receptor beta chain described here comes from a study of cytomegalovirus exposure and HLA in healthy donors. The study, taken as a whole, reports: First-cohort TCR clusters were later found to tend to co-occur in the 120 validation repertoires. Rare TCR sequences dominated, though some public TCRs recurred in many donors. Around 160 TCR beta chains were listed as cytomegalovirus-associated.

Measured with immunoSEQ multiplex PCR; TCRdb has only the in-frame clones, and not every one. This sample yields 250,000 to 350,000 clones, of which approximately 90% are seen a single time; 0.84% belongs to the top ten. This CDR3 is 14 amino acids long. Germline values: CDR1 LGHNA, CDR2 YSLEER. Trimming removed 2 bases from V and 5 bases from J; junction bases left unmatched: 0. A remark on this clone: Its antigen is as yet unknown. At the DNA level, this CDR3 is encoded by other sequences in the same sample as well.

Sequenced material: PBMCs. The J gene is TRBJ2-1, the V gene TRBV4-3; TRBD2 matches at 10 bases. The receptor was derived from a woman aged 18-29 years in good health and CMV-seronegative. CDR3 bases: TGCGCCAGCAGCCAACTAGCGGGGGACAATGAGCAGTTCTTC. This gives the protein CASSQLAGDNEQFF.